This TCR beta chain was identified during a study of shared clonotypes between healthy human individuals. The study, taken as a whole, reports: Around 5% was the fraction of naive CD4 clonotypes found shared across a few donors.

Profiling relied on immunoSEQ multiplex PCR, and the TCRdb table lists in-frame clones only, not all of them. The sample lists approximately 2.5 million clones, more than 90% seen once, with about 0.13% in the top ten. With regard to this clone: Its antigen is not known. This clone may be a read error of a much larger clone one base away. Other DNA sequences in this specimen translate into the identical CDR3.

Recent vaccinations or acute infections were absent in the healthy HIV-negative adult donors. Subsets obtained from CD4+ cells comprised CD45RA+ naive and CD45RA-negative memory cells. CDR3 size: 11 residues. Germline V gives CDR1 SGHTA, CDR2 FQGTGA. V lost 5 bases, J lost 1 base, and 3 bases lay in between. The chain combines TRBV7-3 with TRBJ2-7; no reliable D call. This clonotype was sampled from a man between 18 and 29 years old in good health. The sequencing sample was made of naive CD4+ T cells sorted from blood. As for subset: CD45RA+ positively selected. The CDR3 sequence: CASSPSYEQYF. The CDR3, as DNA: TGTGCCAGCAGCCCATCCTACGAGCAGTACTTC. The complete variable domain, with remaining parts taken from reference TRBV7-3 and TRBJ2-7, reads GAGVSQTPSNKVTEKGKYVELRCDPISGHTALYWYRQSLGQGPEFLIYFQGTGAADDSGLPNDRFFAVRPEGSVSTLKIQRTERGDSAVYLCASSPSYEQYFGPGTRLTVT.